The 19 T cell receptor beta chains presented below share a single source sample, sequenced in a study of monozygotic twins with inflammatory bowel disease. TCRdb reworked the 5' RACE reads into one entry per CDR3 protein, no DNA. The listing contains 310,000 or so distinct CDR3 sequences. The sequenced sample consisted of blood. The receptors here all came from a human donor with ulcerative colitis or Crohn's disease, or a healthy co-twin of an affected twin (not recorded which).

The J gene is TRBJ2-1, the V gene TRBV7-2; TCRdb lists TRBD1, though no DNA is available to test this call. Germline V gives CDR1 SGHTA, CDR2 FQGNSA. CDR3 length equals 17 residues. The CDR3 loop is CASSFYSAGVFSNEQFF.

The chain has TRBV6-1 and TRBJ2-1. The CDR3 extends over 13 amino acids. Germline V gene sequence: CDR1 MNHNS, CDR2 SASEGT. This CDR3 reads CATALQNLNDQFF.

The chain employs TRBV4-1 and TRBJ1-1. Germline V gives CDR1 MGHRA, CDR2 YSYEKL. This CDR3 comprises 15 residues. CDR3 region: CASSQEEVMNTEAFF.

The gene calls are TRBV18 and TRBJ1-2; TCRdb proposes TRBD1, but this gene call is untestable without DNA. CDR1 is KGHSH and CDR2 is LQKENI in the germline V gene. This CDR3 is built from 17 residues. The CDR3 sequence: CASSRAGTGVTNYGYTF. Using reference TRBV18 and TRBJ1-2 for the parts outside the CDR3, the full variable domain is NAGVMQNPRHLVRRRGQEARLRCSPMKGHSHVYWYRQLPEEGLKFMVYLQKENIIDESGMPKERFSAEFPKEGPSILRIQQVVRGDSAAYFCASSRAGTGVTNYGYTFGSGTRLTVV.

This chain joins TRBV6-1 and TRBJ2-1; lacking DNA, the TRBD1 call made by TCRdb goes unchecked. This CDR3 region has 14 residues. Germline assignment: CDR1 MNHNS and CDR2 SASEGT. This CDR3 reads CASSKQGAPNEQFF.

This CDR3 is CASSSPGNTEAFF. The chain recombines TRBV7-9 with TRBJ1-1; the TCRdb call, TRBD1, lacks DNA for checking. The CDR3 consists of 13 residues. Germline-derived CDR1 and CDR2 are SEHNR and FQNEAQ (reference sequence).

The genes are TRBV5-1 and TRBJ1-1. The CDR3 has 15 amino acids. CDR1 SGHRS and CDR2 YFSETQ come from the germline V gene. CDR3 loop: CASSLRLAVDTEAFF.

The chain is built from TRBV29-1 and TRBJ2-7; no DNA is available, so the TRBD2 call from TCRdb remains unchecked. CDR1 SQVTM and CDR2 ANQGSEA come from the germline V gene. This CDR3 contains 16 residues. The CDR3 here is CLRSPIRDGRNGKQYF.

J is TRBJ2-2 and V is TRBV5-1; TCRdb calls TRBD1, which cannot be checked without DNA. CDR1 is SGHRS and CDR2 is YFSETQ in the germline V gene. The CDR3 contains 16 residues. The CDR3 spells CASSLVGGTNTGALFF.

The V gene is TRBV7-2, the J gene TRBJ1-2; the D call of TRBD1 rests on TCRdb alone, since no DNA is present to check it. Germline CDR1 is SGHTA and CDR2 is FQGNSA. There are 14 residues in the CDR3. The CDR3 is CASSLGQQGSGYTF. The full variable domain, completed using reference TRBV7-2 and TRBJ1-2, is GAGVSQSPSNKVTEKGKDVELRCDPISGHTALYWYRQSLGQGLEFLIYFQGNSAPDKSGLPSDRFSAERTGGSVSTLTIQRTQQEDSAVYLCASSLGQQGSGYTFGSGTRLTVV.

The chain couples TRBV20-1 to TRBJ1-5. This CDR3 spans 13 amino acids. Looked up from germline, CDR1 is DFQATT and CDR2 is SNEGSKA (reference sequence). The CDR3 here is CSARWDSNQPQRF.

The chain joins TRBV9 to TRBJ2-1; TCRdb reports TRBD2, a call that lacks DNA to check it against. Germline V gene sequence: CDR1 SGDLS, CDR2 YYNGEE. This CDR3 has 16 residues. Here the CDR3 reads CASSPRASGSSNEQFF.

CDR3 protein: CASSRNGGESRVNQPQHF. The chain employs TRBV12-3 or TRBV12-4 and TRBJ1-5; TCRdb returns TRBD1, unconfirmable since there is no DNA. The CDR3 contains 18 residues.

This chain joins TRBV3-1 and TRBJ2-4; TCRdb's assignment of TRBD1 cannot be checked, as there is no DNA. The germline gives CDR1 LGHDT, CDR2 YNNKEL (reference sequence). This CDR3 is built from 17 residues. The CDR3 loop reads CASSQGTGVLAKNIQYF. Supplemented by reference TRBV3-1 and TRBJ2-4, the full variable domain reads DTAVSQTPKYLVTQMGNDKSIKCEQNLGHDTMYWYKQDSKKFLKIMFSYNNKELIINETVPNRFSPKSPDKAHLNLHINSLELGDSAVYFCASSQGTGVLAKNIQYFGAGTRLSVL.

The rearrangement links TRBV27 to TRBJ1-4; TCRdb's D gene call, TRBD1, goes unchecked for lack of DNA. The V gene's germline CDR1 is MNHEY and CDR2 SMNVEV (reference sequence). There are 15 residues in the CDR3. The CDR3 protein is CASSLTWGTNEKLFF. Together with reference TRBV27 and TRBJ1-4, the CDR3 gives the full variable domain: EAQVTQNPRYLITVTGKKLTVTCSQNMNHEYMSWYRQDPGLGLRQIYYSMNVEVTDKGDVPEGYKVSRKEKRNFPLILESPSPNQTSLYFCASSLTWGTNEKLFFGSGTQLSVL.

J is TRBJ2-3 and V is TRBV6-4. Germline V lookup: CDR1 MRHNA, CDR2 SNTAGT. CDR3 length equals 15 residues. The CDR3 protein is CASSAEPTSTDTQYF.

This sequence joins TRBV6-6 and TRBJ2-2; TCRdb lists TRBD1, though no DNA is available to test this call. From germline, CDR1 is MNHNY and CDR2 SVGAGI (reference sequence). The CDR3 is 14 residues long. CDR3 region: CASSLVGGTGELFF.

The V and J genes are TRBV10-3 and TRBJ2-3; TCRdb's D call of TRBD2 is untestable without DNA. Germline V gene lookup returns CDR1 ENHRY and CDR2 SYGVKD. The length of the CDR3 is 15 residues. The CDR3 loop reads CAISGTSGRADTQYF.

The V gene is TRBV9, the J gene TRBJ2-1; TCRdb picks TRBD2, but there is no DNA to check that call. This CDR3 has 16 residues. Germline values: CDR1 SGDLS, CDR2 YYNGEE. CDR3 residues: CASSALAAITYNEQFF.